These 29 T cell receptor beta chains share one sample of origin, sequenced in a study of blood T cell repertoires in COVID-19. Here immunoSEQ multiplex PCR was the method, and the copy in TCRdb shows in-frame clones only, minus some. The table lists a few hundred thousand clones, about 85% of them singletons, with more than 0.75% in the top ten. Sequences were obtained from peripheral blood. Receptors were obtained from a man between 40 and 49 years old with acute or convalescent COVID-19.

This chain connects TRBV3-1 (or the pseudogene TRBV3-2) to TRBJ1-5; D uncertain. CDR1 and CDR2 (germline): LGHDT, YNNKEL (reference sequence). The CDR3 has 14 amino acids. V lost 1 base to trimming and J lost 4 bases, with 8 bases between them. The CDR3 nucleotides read TGTGCCAGCAGCCAAGTTGGAGGGAATCAGCCCCAGCATTTT. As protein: CASSQVGGNQPQHF.

The CDR3 sequence is CASSSQGGNQPQHF. The CDR3 DNA is TGTGCCAGCAGCTCACAGGGGGGCAATCAGCCCCAGCATTTT. The chain has TRBV7-2 and TRBJ1-5; 8 positions agree with TRBD1. Germline V gene sequence: CDR1 SGHTA, CDR2 FQGNSA. This CDR3 comprises 14 residues. V shed 4 bases, J shed 2 bases, and the junction held 1 base outside the gene matches.

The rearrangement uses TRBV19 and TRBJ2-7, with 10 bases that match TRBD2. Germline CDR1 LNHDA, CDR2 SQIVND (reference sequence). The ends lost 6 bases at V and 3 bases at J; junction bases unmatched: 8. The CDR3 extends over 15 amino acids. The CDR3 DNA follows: TGTGCCAGTAGAGTCGAGCGGGGGGGCATCTACGAGCAGTACTTC. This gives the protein CASRVERGGIYEQYF.

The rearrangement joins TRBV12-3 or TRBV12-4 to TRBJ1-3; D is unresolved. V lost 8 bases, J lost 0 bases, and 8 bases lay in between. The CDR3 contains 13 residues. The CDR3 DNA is TGTGCCAGCCTCCGCAGCTCTGGAAACACCATATATTTT. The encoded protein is CASLRSSGNTIYF.

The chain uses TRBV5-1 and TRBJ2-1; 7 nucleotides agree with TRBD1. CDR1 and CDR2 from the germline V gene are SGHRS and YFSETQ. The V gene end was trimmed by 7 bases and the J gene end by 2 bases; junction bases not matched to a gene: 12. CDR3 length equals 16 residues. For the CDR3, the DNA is TGCGCCAGCGGGCGTACAGGGGATTTAACCTACAATGAGCAGTTCTTC. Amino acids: CASGRTGDLTYNEQFF.

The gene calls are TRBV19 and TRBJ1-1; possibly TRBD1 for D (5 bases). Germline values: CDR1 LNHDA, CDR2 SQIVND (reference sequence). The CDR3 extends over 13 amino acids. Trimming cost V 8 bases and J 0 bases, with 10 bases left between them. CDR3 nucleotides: TGTGCCAGTGGGGGGACTATGAACACTGAAGCTTTCTTT. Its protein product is CASGGTMNTEAFF.

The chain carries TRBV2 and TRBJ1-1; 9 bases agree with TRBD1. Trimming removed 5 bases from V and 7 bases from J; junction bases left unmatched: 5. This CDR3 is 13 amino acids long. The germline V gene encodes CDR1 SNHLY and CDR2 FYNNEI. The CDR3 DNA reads TGTGCCAGCAGTTTGGGACAGGGCGTTGAAGCTTTCTTT. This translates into CASSLGQGVEAFF.

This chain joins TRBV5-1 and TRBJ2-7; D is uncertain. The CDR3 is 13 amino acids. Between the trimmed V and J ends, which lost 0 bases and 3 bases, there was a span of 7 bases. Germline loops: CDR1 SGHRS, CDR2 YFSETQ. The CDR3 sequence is CASSLDANYEQYF. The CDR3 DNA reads TGCGCCAGCAGCTTGGACGCTAACTACGAGCAGTACTTC. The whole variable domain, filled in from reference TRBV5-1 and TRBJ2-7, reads KAGVTQTPRYLIKTRGQQVTLSCSPISGHRSVSWYQQTPGQGLQFLFEYFSETQRNKGNFPGRFSGRQFSNSRSEMNVSTLELGDSALYLCASSLDANYEQYFGPGTRLTVT.

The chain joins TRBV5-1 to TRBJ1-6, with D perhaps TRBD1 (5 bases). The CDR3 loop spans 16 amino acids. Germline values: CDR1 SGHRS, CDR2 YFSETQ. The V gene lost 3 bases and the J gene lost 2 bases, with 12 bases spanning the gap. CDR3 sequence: CASSWAAGAYNSPLHF. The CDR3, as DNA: TGCGCCAGCAGCTGGGCTGCGGGGGCCTATAATTCACCCCTCCACTTT.

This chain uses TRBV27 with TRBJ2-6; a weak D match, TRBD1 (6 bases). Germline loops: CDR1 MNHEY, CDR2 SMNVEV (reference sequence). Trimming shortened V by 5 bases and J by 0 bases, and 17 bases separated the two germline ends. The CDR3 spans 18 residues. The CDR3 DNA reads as TGTGCCAGCAGTCGCCAGGGGTCGGATAGCTCTGGGGCCAACGTCCTGACTTTC. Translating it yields CASSRQGSDSSGANVLTF.

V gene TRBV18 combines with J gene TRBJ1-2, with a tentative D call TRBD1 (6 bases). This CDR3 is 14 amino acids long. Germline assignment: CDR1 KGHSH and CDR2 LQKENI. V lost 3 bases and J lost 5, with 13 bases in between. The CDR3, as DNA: TGTGCCAGCTCACCGGAATCAGGGGAGTATGGCTACACCTTC. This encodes CASSPESGEYGYTF.

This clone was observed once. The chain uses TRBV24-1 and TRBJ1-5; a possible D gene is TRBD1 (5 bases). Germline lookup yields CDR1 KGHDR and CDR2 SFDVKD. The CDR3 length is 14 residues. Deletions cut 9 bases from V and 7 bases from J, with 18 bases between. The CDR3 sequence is CATGQTSRGQPQHF. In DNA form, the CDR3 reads TGTGCCACCGGTCAAACGTCGCGGGGGCAGCCCCAGCATTTT.

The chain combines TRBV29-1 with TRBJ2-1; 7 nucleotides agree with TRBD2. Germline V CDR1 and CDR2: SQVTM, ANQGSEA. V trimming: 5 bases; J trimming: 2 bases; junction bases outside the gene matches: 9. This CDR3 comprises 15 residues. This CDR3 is CSVKASREAYNEQFF. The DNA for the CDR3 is TGCAGCGTTAAAGCGAGTCGGGAGGCCTACAATGAGCAGTTCTTC.

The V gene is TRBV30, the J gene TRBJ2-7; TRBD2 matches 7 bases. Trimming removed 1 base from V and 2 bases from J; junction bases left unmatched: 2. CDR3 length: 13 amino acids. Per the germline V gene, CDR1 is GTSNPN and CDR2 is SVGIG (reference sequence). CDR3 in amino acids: CAWSEAGAYEQYF. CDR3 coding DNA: TGTGCCTGGAGTGAGGCGGGGGCCTACGAGCAGTACTTC.

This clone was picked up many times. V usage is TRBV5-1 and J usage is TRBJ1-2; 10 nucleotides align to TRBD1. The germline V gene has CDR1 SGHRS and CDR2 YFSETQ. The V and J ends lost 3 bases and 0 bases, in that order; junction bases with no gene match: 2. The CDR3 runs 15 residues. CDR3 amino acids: CASSSTGGSNYGYTF. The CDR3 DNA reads TGCGCCAGCAGCTCGACAGGGGGCTCTAACTATGGCTACACCTTC.

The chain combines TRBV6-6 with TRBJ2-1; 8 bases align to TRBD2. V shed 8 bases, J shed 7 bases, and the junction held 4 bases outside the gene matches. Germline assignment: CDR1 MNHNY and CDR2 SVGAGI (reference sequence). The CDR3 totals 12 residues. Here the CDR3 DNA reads TGTGCCAGCGAGCGGGGGTGGAATGAGCAGTTCTTC. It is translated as CASERGWNEQFF.

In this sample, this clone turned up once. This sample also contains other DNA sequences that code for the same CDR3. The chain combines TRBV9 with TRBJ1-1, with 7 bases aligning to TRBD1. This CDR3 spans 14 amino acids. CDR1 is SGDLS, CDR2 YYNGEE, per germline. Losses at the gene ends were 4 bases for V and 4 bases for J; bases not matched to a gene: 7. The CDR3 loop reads CASSPRQGSTEAFF. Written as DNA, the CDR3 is TGTGCCAGCAGCCCCCGACAGGGAAGCACTGAAGCTTTCTTT.

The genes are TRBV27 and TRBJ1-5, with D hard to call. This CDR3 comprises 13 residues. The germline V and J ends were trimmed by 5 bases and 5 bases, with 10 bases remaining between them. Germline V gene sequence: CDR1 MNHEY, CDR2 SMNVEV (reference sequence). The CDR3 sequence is CASSQESDQPQHF. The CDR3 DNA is TGTGCCAGCAGTCAAGAATCGGATCAGCCCCAGCATTTT.

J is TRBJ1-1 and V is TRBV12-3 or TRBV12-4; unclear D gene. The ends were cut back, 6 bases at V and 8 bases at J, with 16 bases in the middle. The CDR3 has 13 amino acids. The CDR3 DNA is TGTGCCAGCAGCCGGGGATCCGGATTCGAAGCTTTCTTT. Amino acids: CASSRGSGFEAFF.

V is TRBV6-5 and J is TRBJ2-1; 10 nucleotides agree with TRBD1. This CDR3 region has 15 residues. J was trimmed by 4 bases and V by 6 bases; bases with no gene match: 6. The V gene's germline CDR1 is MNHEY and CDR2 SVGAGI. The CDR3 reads CASRAGTGVYNEQFF. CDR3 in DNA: TGTGCCAGCAGGGCCGGGACAGGGGTTTACAATGAGCAGTTCTTC.

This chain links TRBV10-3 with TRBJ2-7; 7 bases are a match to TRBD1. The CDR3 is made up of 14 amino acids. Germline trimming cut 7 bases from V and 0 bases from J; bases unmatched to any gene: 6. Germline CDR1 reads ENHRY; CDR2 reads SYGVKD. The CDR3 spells CAIKGQVSSYEQYF. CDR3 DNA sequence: TGTGCCATCAAAGGACAGGTTAGCTCCTACGAGCAGTACTTC.

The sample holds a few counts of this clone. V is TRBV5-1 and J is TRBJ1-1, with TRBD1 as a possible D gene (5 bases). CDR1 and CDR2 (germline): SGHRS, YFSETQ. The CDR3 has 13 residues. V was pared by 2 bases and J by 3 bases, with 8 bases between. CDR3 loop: CASSFGGHTEAFF. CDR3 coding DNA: TGCGCCAGCAGCTTCGGGGGTCACACTGAAGCTTTCTTT. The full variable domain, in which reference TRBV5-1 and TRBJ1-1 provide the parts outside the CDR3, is KAGVTQTPRYLIKTRGQQVTLSCSPISGHRSVSWYQQTPGQGLQFLFEYFSETQRNKGNFPGRFSGRQFSNSRSEMNVSTLELGDSALYLCASSFGGHTEAFFGQGTRLTVV.

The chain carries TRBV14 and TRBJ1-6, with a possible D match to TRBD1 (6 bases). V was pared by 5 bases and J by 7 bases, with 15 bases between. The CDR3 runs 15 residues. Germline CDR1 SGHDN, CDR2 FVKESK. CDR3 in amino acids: CASSYRDTGNSPLHF. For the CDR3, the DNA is TGTGCCAGCAGCTACCGGGACACCGGAAATTCACCCCTCCACTTT.

Here the CDR3 reads CASGWGVNYGYTF. In DNA, the CDR3 is TGTGCTAGTGGTTGGGGGGTTAACTATGGCTACACCTTC. The chain carries TRBV12-5 and TRBJ1-2; D may be TRBD1 (5 bases). Germline CDR1 LGHNT, CDR2 FRNRAP. CDR3 length: 13 amino acids. V lost 4 bases and J 1 base, leaving 7 bases between the germline ends.

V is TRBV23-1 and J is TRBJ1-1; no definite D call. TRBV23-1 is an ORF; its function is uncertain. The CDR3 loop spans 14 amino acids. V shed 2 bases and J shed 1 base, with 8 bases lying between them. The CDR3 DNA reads TGCGCCAGCAGTCAACTCACACCGAACACTGAAGCTTTCTTT. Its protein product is CASSQLTPNTEAFF.

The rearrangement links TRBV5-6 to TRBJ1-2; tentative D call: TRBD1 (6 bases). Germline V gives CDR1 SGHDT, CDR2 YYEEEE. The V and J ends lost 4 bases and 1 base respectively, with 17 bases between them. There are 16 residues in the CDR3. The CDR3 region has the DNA TGTGCCAGCAGCAGAAGGACAGAAAGGTTTAACTATGGCTACACCTTC. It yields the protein CASSRRTERFNYGYTF.

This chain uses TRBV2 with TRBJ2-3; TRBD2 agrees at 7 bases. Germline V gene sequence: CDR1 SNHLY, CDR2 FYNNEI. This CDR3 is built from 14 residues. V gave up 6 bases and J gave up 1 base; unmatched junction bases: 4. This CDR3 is CASRAGLGTDTQYF. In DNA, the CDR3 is TGTGCCAGCAGAGCGGGGCTGGGCACAGATACGCAGTATTTT. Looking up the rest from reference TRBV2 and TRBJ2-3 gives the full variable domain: EPEVTQTPSHQVTQMGQEVILRCVPISNHLYFYWYRQILGQKVEFLVSFYNNEISEKSEIFDDQFSVERPDGSNFTLKIRSTKLEDSAMYFCASRAGLGTDTQYFGPGTRLTVL.

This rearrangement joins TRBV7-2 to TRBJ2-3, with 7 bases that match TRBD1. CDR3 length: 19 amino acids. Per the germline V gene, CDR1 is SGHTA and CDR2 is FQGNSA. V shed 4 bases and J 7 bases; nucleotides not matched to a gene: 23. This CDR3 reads CASSYRGQGWRAESYTQYF. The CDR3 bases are TGTGCCAGCAGCTACAGGGGCCAGGGGTGGAGAGCTGAGAGTTATACGCAGTATTTT.

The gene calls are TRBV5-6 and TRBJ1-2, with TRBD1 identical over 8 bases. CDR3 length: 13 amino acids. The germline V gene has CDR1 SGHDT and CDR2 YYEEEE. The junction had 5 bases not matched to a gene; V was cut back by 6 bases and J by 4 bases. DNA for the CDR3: TGTGCCAGCACCCGACAGGGGATCTATGGCTACACCTTC. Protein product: CASTRQGIYGYTF.